The sequence of this T cell receptor beta chain was determined in a study of T cells in Graves' hyperthyroidism and ophthalmopathy. Study findings and constraints: Researchers found most expanded thyroid clonotypes above 0.001 in blood as well.

TCR beta CDR3 regions were amplified from RNA. The study used the HTBI primer set for a first-round RT-PCR of the TCR CDR3. One entry per CDR3 protein results from TCRdb running MiXCR on the multiplex PCR reads. Among around 500,000 distinct CDR3 sequences, 13% to 15% were seen once, and the ten largest hold less than 20%. Clinical symptoms, serum thyroxine, TRAb, thyroid ultrasound and orbital computed tomography established diagnosis. Fresh peripheral blood, 7.5 to 10 ml of it, supplied the PBMCs. Germline-derived CDR1 and CDR2 are SGHNT and YENEEA. This CDR3 comprises 13 residues. V shed 4 bases, J shed 7 bases, and the junction held 4 bases outside the gene matches. This clonotype was seen many times. Antigen unknown.

The chain joins TRBV11-3 to TRBJ2-1; 7 positions agree with TRBD1. Material for sequencing was blood. The TCR was taken from a woman aged 18-29 years with Graves' hyperthyroidism. CDR3 protein: CASSSGQRNEQFF. In DNA form, the CDR3 reads TGTGCCAGCAGCTCGGGACAGAGGAATGAGCAGTTCTTC. Full variable domain (outside the CDR3, taken from reference TRBV11-3 and TRBJ2-1): EAGVVQSPRYKIIEKKQPVAFWCNPISGHNTLYWYLQNLGQGPELLIRYENEEAVDDSQLPKDRFSAERLKGVDSTLKIQPAELGDSAVYLCASSSGQRNEQFFGPGTRLTVL.